This T cell receptor (beta chain) emerged from a study of PD-L1 blockade in urothelial cancer. The time point: peripheral blood 6 weeks after treatment start. Germline lookup yields CDR1 SGHAT and CDR2 FQNNGV. The CDR3 extends over 13 amino acids. The V and J ends lost 5 bases and 3 bases respectively, with 9 bases between them. The repertoire was sequenced with immunoSEQ multiplex PCR; TCRdb's copy has only in-frame clones and lacks some. This table holds some 110,000 clones, more than 85% found once. This chain links TRBV11-2 with TRBJ2-3; D possibly corresponds to TRBD1 (5 bases). The sequences come from PBMCs, collected around atezolizumab (anti-PD-L1) treatment. The sequence was obtained from a man in his sixties with urothelial cancer. In DNA form, the CDR3 reads TGTGCCAGCAGCGCAGGGTATACAGATACGCAGTATTTT. This gives the protein CASSAGYTDTQYF.